The 5 T cell receptor beta chains listed next were all sequenced from one sample in a study of blood T cell repertoires in COVID-19. The method was immunoSEQ multiplex PCR; TCRdb's version includes in-frame clones alone and lacks a portion of them. The data hold approximately 15,000 clones, with about 85% observed a single time. The specimen sequenced was peripheral blood. The receptors stem from a human donor in a cohort sampled during active COVID-19.

This clone was recorded a few times. V gene TRBV11-3 combines with J gene TRBJ1-6; D not certain. V was pared by 2 bases and J by 6 bases, with 5 bases between. CDR1 is SGHNT and CDR2 is YENEEA in the germline V gene. This CDR3 comprises 13 residues. CDR3 protein: CASSLHGNSPLHF. In DNA form, the CDR3 reads TGTGCCAGCAGCTTACACGGTAATTCACCCCTCCACTTT. The full variable domain, with the rest looked up from reference TRBV11-3 and TRBJ1-6, is EAGVVQSPRYKIIEKKQPVAFWCNPISGHNTLYWYLQNLGQGPELLIRYENEEAVDDSQLPKDRFSAERLKGVDSTLKIQPAELGDSAVYLCASSLHGNSPLHFGNGTRLTVT.

The chain has TRBV2 and TRBJ2-7; tentatively, D is TRBD2 (6 bases). Germline V gene lookup returns CDR1 SNHLY and CDR2 FYNNEI. V was cut by 6 bases and J by 0 bases, with 12 bases left in between. CDR3 length: 14 residues. DNA for the CDR3: TGTGCCAGCAGGGTGGTTAGCGGCTCCTACGAGCAGTACTTC. Residues: CASRVVSGSYEQYF.

This clone appeared a single time. The V and J genes are TRBV5-1 and TRBJ2-3; the D gene is possibly TRBD1 (5 bases). The germline V gene has CDR1 SGHRS and CDR2 YFSETQ. This CDR3 comprises 14 residues. V gave up 4 bases and J gave up 0 bases, with 9 bases separating them. The CDR3 reads CASSPQDSTDTQYF. In nucleotides, the CDR3 is TGCGCCAGCAGCCCACAGGACAGCACAGATACGCAGTATTTT.

This chain links TRBV5-1 with TRBJ2-7; weak D call: TRBD1 (6 bases). The CDR3 extends over 14 amino acids. Germline V gene sequence: CDR1 SGHRS, CDR2 YFSETQ. Between the trimmed V and J ends, which lost 4 bases and 3 bases, there was a span of 14 bases. CDR3 region: CASSEQGSGYEQYF. The CDR3 coding sequence is TGCGCCAGCAGCGAACAGGGATCCGGCTACGAGCAGTACTTC.

The chain recombines TRBV6-1 with TRBJ1-5, with no clear D. Trimming removed 3 bases from V and 6 bases from J, with 3 bases in between. This CDR3 has 11 amino acids. CDR1 is MNHNS and CDR2 is SASEGT in the germline V gene. CDR3 amino acids: CASSDIQPQHF. CDR3 in DNA: TGTGCCAGCAGTGATATTCAGCCCCAGCATTTT.